The clone carrying this TCR beta chain was counted only a few times. Its target is unknown. The sample comes from a study of identical twins. General study points: The degree of excess twin sharing was weaker in beta out-of-frame sequences.

A universal primer site was incorporated via template switching, and the cDNA contained unique molecular identifiers. TCRdb ran MiXCR on the 5' RACE reads and lists one entry per CDR3 protein. The data hold about 470,000 distinct CDR3 sequences, with more than 20% observed a single time. The CDR3 length is 18 residues. The V end was cut by 1 base, the J end by 1 base, with 20 bases between. The same data also went into a second study, on T cells expressing NK-cell markers. That source reports: Sorted CD3+CD56+NKG2C+, CD3+CD56+NKG2C- and CD3+CD56-NKG2C+ T cells provided the TCR beta repertoires.

Sequencing was done on a sample of CD4+ T cells sorted from blood. V gene TRBV12-3 or TRBV12-4 combines with J gene TRBJ2-7, with D maybe TRBD1 (5 bases). The sequence derives from a woman in her late teens or twenties in good health. CDR3 residues: CASSLVNSDNETSYEQYF. CDR3 DNA: TGTGCCAGCAGTTTAGTTAATTCGGACAACGAAACTTCCTACGAGCAGTACTTC.